This note documents a single TCR beta chain sequence. As yet, its antigen is unknown. The CDR3 consists of 14 residues. Primers included in the PCR were 60 Vbeta and 13 Jbeta primers. Original processing notes: Roughly 12 million shared chains were among around 80 million unique TCR beta chains counted in a later analysis. Measured with immunoSEQ multiplex PCR; TCRdb has only the in-frame clones, and not every one. Clone size and the V and J calls come from that table; the DNA yielded D and trimming. The sample has 200,000 to 250,000 clones; approximately 81% are singletons. The source of the sample is a study of cytomegalovirus exposure and HLA in healthy donors. Study overall: Among the roughly 400 donors who were genotyped, roughly 86% fell in the genetic ancestry cluster that is associated with self-reported Caucasian donors. Study-wide points: V segments that were indistinguishable, TRBV6-2 and TRBV6-3 among them, were omitted from analysis.

Participants comprised healthy donors of bone marrow. The material sequenced was PBMCs. The receptor was derived from a man aged 25-40 years in good health and CMV-seronegative. The rearrangement links TRBV12-2 to TRBJ1-1; TRBD1 reflects the table's D call only, with no check against the DNA. TRBV12-2 has pseudogene status. The CDR3 sequence: CASRPRPGRVEAFF. Written as DNA, the CDR3 is TGTGCAAGTCGCCCACGGCCCGGCAGGGTGGAAGCTTTCTTT.